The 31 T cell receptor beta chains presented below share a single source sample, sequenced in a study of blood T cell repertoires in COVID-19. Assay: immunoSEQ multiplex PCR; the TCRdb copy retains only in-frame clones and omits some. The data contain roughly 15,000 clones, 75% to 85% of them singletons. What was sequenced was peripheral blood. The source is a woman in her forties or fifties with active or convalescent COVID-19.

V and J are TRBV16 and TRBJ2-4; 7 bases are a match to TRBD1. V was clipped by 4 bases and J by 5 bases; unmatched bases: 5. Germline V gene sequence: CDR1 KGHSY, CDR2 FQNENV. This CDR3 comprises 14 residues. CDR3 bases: TGTGCCAGCAGCCCCGCCCAGGGGGAAAACATTCAGTACTTC. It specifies CASSPAQGENIQYF.

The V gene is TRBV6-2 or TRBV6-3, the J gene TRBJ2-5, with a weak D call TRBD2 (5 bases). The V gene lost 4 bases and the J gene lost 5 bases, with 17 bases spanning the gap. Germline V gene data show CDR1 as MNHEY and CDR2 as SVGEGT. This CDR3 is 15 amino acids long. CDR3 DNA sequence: TGTGCCAGCAGTTTCAGCGTTTGGAGGTTGGAGACCCAGTACTTC. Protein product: CASSFSVWRLETQYF.

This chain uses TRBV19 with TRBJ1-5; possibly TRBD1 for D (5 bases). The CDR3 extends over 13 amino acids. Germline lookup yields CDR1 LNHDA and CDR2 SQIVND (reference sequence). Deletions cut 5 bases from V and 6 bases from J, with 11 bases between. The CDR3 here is CASSVQGGQPQHF. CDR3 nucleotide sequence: TGTGCCAGTAGTGTCCAGGGTGGTCAGCCCCAGCATTTT.

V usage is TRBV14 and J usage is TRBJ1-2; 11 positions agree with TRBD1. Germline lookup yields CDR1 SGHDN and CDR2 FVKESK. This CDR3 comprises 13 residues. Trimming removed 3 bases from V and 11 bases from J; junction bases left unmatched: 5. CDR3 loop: CASSQKGQGAYTF. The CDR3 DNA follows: TGTGCCAGCAGCCAGAAAGGACAGGGGGCTTACACCTTC.

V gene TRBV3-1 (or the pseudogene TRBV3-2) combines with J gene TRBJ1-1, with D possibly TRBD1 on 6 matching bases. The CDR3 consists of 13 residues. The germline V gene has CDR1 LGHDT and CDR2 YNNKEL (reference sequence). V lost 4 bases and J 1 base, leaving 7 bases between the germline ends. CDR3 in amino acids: CASSRTENTEAFF. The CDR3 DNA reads TGTGCCAGCAGCCGGACAGAGAACACTGAAGCTTTCTTT.

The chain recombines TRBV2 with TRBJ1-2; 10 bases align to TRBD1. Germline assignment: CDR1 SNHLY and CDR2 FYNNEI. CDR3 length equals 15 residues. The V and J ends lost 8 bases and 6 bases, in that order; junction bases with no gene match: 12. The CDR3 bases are TGTGCCAGCGGAAATTGGGTGGGACAGGGGAATGGCTACACCTTC. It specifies CASGNWVGQGNGYTF.

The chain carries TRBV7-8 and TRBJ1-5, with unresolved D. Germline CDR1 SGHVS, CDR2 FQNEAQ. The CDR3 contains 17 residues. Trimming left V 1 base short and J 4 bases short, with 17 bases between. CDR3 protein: CASSLDRGASANQPQHF. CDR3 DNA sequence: TGTGCCAGCAGCTTAGATAGAGGTGCCTCGGCAAATCAGCCCCAGCATTTT.

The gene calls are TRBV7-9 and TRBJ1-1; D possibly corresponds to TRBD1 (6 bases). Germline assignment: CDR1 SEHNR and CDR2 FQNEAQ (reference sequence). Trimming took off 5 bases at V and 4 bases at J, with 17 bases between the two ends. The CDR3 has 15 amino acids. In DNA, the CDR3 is TGTGCCAGCAGCCTACTGTCAGGGGCGGCCACTGAAGCTTTCTTT. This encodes CASSLLSGAATEAFF.

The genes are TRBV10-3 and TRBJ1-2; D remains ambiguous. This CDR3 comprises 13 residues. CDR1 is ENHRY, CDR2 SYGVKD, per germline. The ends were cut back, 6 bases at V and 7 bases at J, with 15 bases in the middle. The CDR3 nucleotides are TGTGCCATCAGGTACCTAGAATCGGCTGGCTACACCTTC. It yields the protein CAIRYLESAGYTF.

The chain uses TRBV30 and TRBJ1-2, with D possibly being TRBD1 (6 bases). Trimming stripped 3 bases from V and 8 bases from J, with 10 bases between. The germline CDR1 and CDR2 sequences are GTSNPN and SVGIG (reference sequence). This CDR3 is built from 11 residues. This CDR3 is CAWRQGRGYTF. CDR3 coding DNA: TGTGCCTGGAGACAGGGTCGGGGCTACACCTTC.

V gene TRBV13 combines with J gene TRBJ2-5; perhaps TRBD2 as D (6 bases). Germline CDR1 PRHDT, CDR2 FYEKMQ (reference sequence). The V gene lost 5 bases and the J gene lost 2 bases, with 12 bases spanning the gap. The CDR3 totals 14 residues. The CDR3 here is CASSARDSQETQYF. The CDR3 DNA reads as TGTGCCAGCAGCGCCCGGGACTCTCAAGAGACCCAGTACTTC.

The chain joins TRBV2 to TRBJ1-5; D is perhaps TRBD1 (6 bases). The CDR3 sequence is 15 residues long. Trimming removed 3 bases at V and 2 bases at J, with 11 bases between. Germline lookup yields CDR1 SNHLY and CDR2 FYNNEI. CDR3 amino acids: CASSESGGGNQPQHF. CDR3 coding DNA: TGTGCCAGCAGTGAGTCGGGGGGCGGCAATCAGCCCCAGCATTTT.

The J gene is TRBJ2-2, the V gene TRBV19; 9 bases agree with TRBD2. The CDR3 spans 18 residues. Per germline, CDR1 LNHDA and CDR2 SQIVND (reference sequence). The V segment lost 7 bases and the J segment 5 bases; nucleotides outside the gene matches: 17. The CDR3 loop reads CASIGLAGPSIGTGELFF. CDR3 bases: TGTGCCAGTATCGGGCTAGCGGGGCCCTCAATTGGGACCGGGGAGCTGTTTTTT.

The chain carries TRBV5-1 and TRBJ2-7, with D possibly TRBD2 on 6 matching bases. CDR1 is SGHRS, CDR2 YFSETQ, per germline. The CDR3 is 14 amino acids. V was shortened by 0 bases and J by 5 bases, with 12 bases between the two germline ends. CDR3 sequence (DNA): TGCGCCAGCAGCTTGGACCATCCGGGGGACGAGCAGTACTTC. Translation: CASSLDHPGDEQYF.

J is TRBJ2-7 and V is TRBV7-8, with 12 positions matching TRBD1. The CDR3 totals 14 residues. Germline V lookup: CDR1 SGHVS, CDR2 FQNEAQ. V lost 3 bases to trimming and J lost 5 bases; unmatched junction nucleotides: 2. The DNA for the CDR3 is TGTGCCAGCAGCTTTGGGACAGGGGGCAACGAGCAGTACTTC. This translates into CASSFGTGGNEQYF.

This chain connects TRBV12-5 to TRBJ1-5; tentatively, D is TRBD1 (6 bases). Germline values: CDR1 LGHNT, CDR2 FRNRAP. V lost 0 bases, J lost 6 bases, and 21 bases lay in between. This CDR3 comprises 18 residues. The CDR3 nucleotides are TGTGCTAGTGGTTTGGTCCTTCCGCAGGGGTTTCAGACTCAGCCCCAGCATTTT. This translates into CASGLVLPQGFQTQPQHF.

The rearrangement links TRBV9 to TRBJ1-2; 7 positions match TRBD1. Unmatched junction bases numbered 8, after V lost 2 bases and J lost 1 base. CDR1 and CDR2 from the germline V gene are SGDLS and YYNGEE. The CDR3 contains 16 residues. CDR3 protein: CASSVGRQGGNYGYTF. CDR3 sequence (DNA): TGTGCCAGCAGCGTCGGTCGACAGGGTGGTAACTATGGCTACACCTTC.

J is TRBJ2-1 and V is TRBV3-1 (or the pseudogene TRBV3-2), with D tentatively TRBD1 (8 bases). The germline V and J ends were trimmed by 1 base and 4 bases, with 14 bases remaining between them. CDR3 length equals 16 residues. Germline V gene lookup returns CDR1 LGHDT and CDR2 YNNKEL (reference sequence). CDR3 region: CASSQGYRGGYNEQFF. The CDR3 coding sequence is TGTGCCAGCAGCCAAGGCTACAGGGGGGGTTACAATGAGCAGTTCTTC.

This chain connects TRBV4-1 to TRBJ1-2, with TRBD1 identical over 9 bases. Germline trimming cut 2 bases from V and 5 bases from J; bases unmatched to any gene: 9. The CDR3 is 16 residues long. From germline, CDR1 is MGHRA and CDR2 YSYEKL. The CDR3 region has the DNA TGCGCCAGCAGCCAAATCAGGACAGGGGTAGGGTATGGCTACACCTTC. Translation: CASSQIRTGVGYGYTF.

The CDR3 protein is CATSGSAYYGYTF. For the CDR3, the DNA is TGTGCCACCAGCGGGAGCGCCTACTATGGCTACACCTTC. This rearrangement joins TRBV15 to TRBJ1-2; no definite D call. Between the trimmed V and J ends, which lost 5 bases and 3 bases, there was a span of 10 bases. Germline V gene sequence: CDR1 LNHNV, CDR2 YYDKDF (reference sequence). CDR3 size: 13 residues.

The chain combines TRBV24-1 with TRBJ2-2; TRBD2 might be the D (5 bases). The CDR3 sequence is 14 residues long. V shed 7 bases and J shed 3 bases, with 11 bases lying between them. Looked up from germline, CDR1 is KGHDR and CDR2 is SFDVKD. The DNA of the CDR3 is TGTGCCACCAGCAACCGGGATTACACCGGGGAGCTGTTTTTT. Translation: CATSNRDYTGELFF.

CDR3 nucleotide sequence: TGTGCCAGCAGCTTAGCCCAGGCGTCCTACGAGCAGTACTTC. Its translation: CASSLAQASYEQYF. The chain employs TRBV7-8 and TRBJ2-7; D gene ambiguous. The germline gives CDR1 SGHVS, CDR2 FQNEAQ. The CDR3 covers 14 residues. The V gene lost 0 bases and the J gene lost 1 base, with 7 bases spanning the gap.

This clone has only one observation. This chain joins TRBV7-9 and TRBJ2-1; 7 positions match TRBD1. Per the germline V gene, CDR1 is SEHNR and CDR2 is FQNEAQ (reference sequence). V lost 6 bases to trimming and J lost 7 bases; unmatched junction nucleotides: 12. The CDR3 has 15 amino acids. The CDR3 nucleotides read TGTGCCAGCAGTGCGGCCCAGGGGGTTTTAAATGAGCAGTTCTTC. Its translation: CASSAAQGVLNEQFF.

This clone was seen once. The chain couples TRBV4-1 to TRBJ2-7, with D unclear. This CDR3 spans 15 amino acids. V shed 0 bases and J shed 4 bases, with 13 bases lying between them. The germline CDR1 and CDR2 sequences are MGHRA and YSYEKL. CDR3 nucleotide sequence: TGCGCCAGCAGCCAAGATCGCAGCGCACCTTACGAGCAGTACTTC. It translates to CASSQDRSAPYEQYF.

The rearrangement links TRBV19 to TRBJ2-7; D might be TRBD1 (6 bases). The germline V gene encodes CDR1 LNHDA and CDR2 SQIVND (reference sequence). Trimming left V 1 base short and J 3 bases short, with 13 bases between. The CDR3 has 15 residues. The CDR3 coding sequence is TGTGCCAGTAGTATAGCGGGACACGGAAACTACGAGCAGTACTTC. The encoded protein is CASSIAGHGNYEQYF.

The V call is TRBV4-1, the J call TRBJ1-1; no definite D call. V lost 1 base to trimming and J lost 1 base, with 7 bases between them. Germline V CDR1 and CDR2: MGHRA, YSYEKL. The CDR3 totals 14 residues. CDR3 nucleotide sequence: TGCGCCAGCAGCCAAGGAGGAGGGAACACTGAAGCTTTCTTT. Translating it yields CASSQGGGNTEAFF.

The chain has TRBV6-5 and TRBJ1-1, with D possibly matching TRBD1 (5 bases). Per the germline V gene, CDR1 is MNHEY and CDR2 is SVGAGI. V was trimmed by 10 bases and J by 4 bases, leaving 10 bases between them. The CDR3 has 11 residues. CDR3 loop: CATRGVTEAFF. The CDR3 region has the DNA TGTGCCACGCGGGGGGTCACTGAAGCTTTCTTT.

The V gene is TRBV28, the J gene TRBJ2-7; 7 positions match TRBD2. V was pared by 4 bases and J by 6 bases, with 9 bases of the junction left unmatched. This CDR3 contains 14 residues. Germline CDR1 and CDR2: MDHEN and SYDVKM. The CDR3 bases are TGTGCCAGCAGTTCTCATACTTGGGAGGGCGAGCAGTACTTC. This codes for CASSSHTWEGEQYF.

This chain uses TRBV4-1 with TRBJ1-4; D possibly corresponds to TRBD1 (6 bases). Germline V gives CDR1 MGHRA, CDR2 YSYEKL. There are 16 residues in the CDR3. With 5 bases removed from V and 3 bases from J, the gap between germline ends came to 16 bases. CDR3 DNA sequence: TGCGCCAGCAGCGGACACCAGGGGCTTCCTAATGAAAAACTGTTTTTT. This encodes CASSGHQGLPNEKLFF.

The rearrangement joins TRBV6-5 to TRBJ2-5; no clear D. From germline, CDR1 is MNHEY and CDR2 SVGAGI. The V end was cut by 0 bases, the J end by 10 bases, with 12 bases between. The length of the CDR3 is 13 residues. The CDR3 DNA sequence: TGTGCCAGCAGTTACTCTGCTAGGCGAGACCAGTACTTC. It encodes CASSYSARRDQYF.

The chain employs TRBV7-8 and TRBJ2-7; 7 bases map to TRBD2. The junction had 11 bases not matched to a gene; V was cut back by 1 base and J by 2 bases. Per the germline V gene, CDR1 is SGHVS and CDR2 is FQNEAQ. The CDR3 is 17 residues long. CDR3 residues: CASSLEAGRVKTYEQYF. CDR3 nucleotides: TGTGCCAGCAGCTTAGAAGCGGGGAGGGTAAAAACCTACGAGCAGTACTTC.